These T cell receptor beta chains were read from a single sample in a study of T cell repertoires in cytomegalovirus infection. Each CDR3 protein is one row after TCRdb ran MiXCR on the reads. The sample shows under 850,000 distinct CDR3 sequences, roughly 30% of them seen only once. These TCRs are of unknown antigen specificity. This material consisted of cultured PBMCs, taken from culture after CMV antigen stimulation. The receptors here all came from a human donor in good health (CMV status not recorded). Some clones in this sample may be carry-over from other donors' samples. Both conserved end residues are part of each CDR3. Each record gives: D gene, clone size, V gene, J gene, CDR3 DNA, CDR3 protein. D genes are given only for firm matches. A clone size is listed for some rows: how often the clone was seen (once, few, many), or a class if it is expanded.

>TRBD1|NA|TRBV11-2|TRBJ2-1
TGTGCCAGCAGCCCTTCTGGGACAGGGGGCTTCAATGAGCAGTTCTTC
CASSPSGTGGFNEQFF
>NA|few|TRBV2|TRBJ2-5
TGTGCCAGCTCGGGGGACCAAGGGACCCAGTACTTC
CASSGDQGTQYF
>NA|many|TRBV7-2|TRBJ2-7
TGTGCCAGCGCCGCCCCCGCCAGCTACGAGCAGTACTTC
CASAAPASYEQYF
>NA|few|TRBV7-2|TRBJ1-4
TGTGCCAGCAGCTCCGACCCGGGGAACCGACTGTTTTTT
CASSSDPGNRLFF
>TRBD1|many|TRBV7-8|TRBJ1-1
TGTGCCAGCAGCCCGGACAGGGGGGGCACTGAAGCTTTCTTT
CASSPDRGGTEAFF
>NA|few|TRBV7-9|TRBJ1-5
TGTGCCAGCAGCTTGGGGGAGATGAATCAGCCCCAGCATTTT
CASSLGEMNQPQHF
>NA|NA|TRBV7-2|TRBJ2-6
TGTGCCAGCAGCTTATCGCCAGAGTATCCGGGACAACTCTCTGGGGCCAACGTCCTGACTTTC
CASSLSPEYPGQLSGANVLTF
>NA|few|TRBV12-3/TRBV12-4|TRBJ1-6
TGTGCCAGCCAGGGAAATAATTCACCCCTCCACTTT
CASQGNNSPLHF
>NA|NA|TRBV27|TRBJ2-5
TGTGCCAGCAGCAACAAGTGGGGCGGAGAGACCCAGTACTTC
CASSNKWGGETQYF
>TRBD2|NA|TRBV7-9|TRBJ2-7
TGTGCCAGCAGCTTGGCTAGCGGAGACCCCTACGAGCAGTACTTC
CASSLASGDPYEQYF
>TRBD2|few|TRBV4-3|TRBJ2-7
TGCGCCAGCAGCCGATCCGGGACTAGTATCGAGCAGTACTTC
CASSRSGTSIEQYF
>NA|NA|TRBV11-2|TRBJ2-5
TGTGCCAGCAGCCCAGGACAGTTTACCGTCGAGACCCAGTACTTC
CASSPGQFTVETQYF
>TRBD1|NA|TRBV20-1|TRBJ1-5
TGCAGTGCCCCGGACAGGGGGCTCAATCAGCCCCAGCATTTT
CSAPDRGLNQPQHF
>NA|NA|TRBV29-1|TRBJ1-1
TGCAGCGCCAGAAGGGACATGAACACTGAAGCTTTCTTT
CSARRDMNTEAFF
>NA|NA|TRBV7-2|TRBJ2-4
TGTGCCAGCAGCTCGCTCCCGACTAGAATAGACATTCAGTACTTC
CASSSLPTRIDIQYF
>NA|NA|TRBV27|TRBJ2-1
TGTGCCAGCGGAGCGAATGAGCAGTTCTTC
CASGANEQFF
>NA|NA|TRBV6-1|TRBJ1-3
TGTGCCAGCAGTGAAGCGTTGGCCCGCGGGGCCTCTGGAAACACCATATATTTT
CASSEALARGASGNTIYF
>NA|few|TRBV6-8|TRBJ2-7
TGTGCCAGCAGTTACCTCGGTGGCAGGGGAAACGAGCAGTACTTC
CASSYLGGRGNEQYF
>NA|few|TRBV6-1|TRBJ2-3
TGTGCCAGCAGGTGGCTCACAGATACGCAGTATTTT
CASRWLTDTQYF
>NA|NA|TRBV7-2|TRBJ1-3
TGTGCCAGCAGCCACCGGGCCAACTCCGGAAACACCATATATTTT
CASSHRANSGNTIYF
>TRBD1|few|TRBV2|TRBJ2-3
TGTGCCAGCAGTGGTCGGACAGGAGGCACAGATACGCAGTATTTT
CASSGRTGGTDTQYF
>NA|few|TRBV12-3/TRBV12-4|TRBJ2-4
TGTGCCAGCAGTTTAGGGAGGGTTGGCACCAAAAACATTCAGTACTTC
CASSLGRVGTKNIQYF
>TRBD2|NA|TRBV7-2|TRBJ2-5
TGTGCCAGCAGATTTCTAGCGGGAGGGGGGGAGACCCAGTACTTC
CASRFLAGGGETQYF
>NA|NA|TRBV5-4|TRBJ1-1
TGTGCCAGCAGCCGCGGGGGGGGCGAGAACACTGAAGCTTTCTTT
CASSRGGGENTEAFF
>NA|NA|TRBV7-2|TRBJ2-3
TGTGCCAGCAGTCCCGACCAAGGTGGGCAGTATTTT
CASSPDQGGQYF
>TRBD1|NA|TRBV5-4|TRBJ2-2
TGTGCCAGCCAGAGGGGGGGGACAGGGGCCACCGGGGAGCTGTTTTTT
CASQRGGTGATGELFF
>NA|NA|TRBV20-1|TRBJ2-4
TGCAGTGCTGGAGGGGACATCGGCAAAAACATTCAGTACTTC
CSAGGDIGKNIQYF
>NA|NA|TRBV2|TRBJ1-2
TGTGCCAGCAGGGACCCCGATGGCTACACCTTC
CASRDPDGYTF
>NA|NA|TRBV28|TRBJ1-5
TGTGCCAGCAGTAAAGATCGGGACACATGGGTGAATCAGCCCCAGCATTTT
CASSKDRDTWVNQPQHF
>TRBD1|NA|TRBV24-1|TRBJ1-5
TGTGCCACCAGTGATTTGGATGGGACAGATCAGCCCCAGCATTTT
CATSDLDGTDQPQHF
>NA|many|TRBV7-6|TRBJ2-5
TGTGCCAGCAGCCCAGGGGTCCTTGAGACCCAGTACTTC
CASSPGVLETQYF
>NA|NA|TRBV12-3/TRBV12-4|TRBJ2-2
TGTGCCAGCAGAATTATCCGCGCCGGGGAGCTGTTTTTT
CASRIIRAGELFF
>TRBD1|few|TRBV29-1|TRBJ2-7
TGCAGCGTTGAAGGGACAGGGGCGCCCGAGCAGTACTTC
CSVEGTGAPEQYF
>NA|few|TRBV5-5|TRBJ2-5
TGTGCCAGCAGCTTGATAGCGCGGAGGGGAGAAGAGACCCAGTACTTC
CASSLIARRGEETQYF
>NA|many|TRBV7-9|TRBJ2-2
TGTGCCAGCAGTCCTAGCACCGGGGAGCTGTTTTTT
CASSPSTGELFF
>TRBD2|many|TRBV28|TRBJ2-1
TGTGCCAGCAGTTTCGGGCTAGCGGGAGGTAGTGAGCAGTTCTTC
CASSFGLAGGSEQFF
>NA|NA|TRBV7-2|TRBJ2-2
TGTGCCAGCAGCTTAGAAAGTGGCTACCCATACACCGGGGAGCTGTTTTTT
CASSLESGYPYTGELFF
>TRBD1|NA|TRBV28|TRBJ2-7
TGTGCCAGCAGGTTACAGGGGTCCCCCTACGAGCAGTACTTC
CASRLQGSPYEQYF
>NA|few|TRBV7-2|TRBJ2-7
TGTGCCAGCAGCTTAAGGCTAGCGAGCTCCTACGAGCAGTACTTC
CASSLRLASSYEQYF
>NA|NA|TRBV20-1|TRBJ2-1
TGCAGTGCCCGCTGGACGGTTGAGCAGTTCTTC
CSARWTVEQFF
>TRBD1|few|TRBV19|TRBJ2-3
TGTGCCAGTACCGACAGGGGCACAGATACGCAGTATTTT
CASTDRGTDTQYF
>NA|few|TRBV7-9|TRBJ1-4
TGTGCCAGCAGCTACACAGGGTTGTCGAAACTGTTTTTT
CASSYTGLSKLFF
>TRBD2|few|TRBV7-2|TRBJ2-1
TGTGCCAGCAGCATCTCTAGCGGGAATTATGAGCAGTTCTTC
CASSISSGNYEQFF
>NA|few|TRBV10-2|TRBJ2-7
TGCGCCACCACAGAGGTTAGTGGAACCTACGAGCAGTACTTC
CATTEVSGTYEQYF
>NA|few|TRBV12-3/TRBV12-4|TRBJ2-5
TGTGCCAGCAGTTTGAACAGCCTATACGGGGGCGAGACCCAGTACTTC
CASSLNSLYGGETQYF
>NA|NA|TRBV18|TRBJ1-3
TGTGCCAGCTCACCATCAGAAGCTGGAAACACCATATATTTT
CASSPSEAGNTIYF
>NA|few|TRBV7-8|TRBJ2-3
TGTGCCAGCAGCTCACGGCGGGGGCAGCGCACAGATACGCAGTATTTT
CASSSRRGQRTDTQYF
>TRBD2|NA|TRBV11-2|TRBJ2-3
TGTGCCAGCAGCCTCCTCAGCGGGAAAAACCCTACGCAGTATTTT
CASSLLSGKNPTQYF
>NA|NA|TRBV5-4|TRBJ2-5
TGTGCCAGCAGCTTGCTCTCGGGGGCTAGAGAGACCCAGTACTTC
CASSLLSGARETQYF
>TRBD2|once|TRBV6-4|TRBJ2-5
TGTGCCAGCAGTGAGGCGACTAGCGGGAGACCCCAAGAGACCCAGTACTTC
CASSEATSGRPQETQYF
>TRBD1|few|TRBV5-5|TRBJ2-1
TGTGCCAGCAGCTTGCTGGGACAGGAGTTCCAGTTCTTC
CASSLLGQEFQFF
>TRBD2|NA|TRBV12-5|TRBJ2-5
TGTGCTAGTAGCGGTAGCGGGAGCCAAGAGACCCAGTACTTC
CASSGSGSQETQYF
>NA|once|TRBV7-2|TRBJ2-3
TGTGCCAGCAGCTTAAGGCTGGGAGCGGATACGCAGTATTTT
CASSLRLGADTQYF
>NA|few|TRBV6-2/TRBV6-3|TRBJ2-7
TGTGCCAGCACTTTTGGACCGGGACAATTCTACGAGCAGTACTTC
CASTFGPGQFYEQYF